These 3 T cell receptor beta chains were all obtained from the same sample, sequenced in a study of molecular identifiers for immune sequencing clone quantification. TCRdb recomputed calls from the PCR reads with MiXCR, one row per CDR3 protein. The repertoire includes about 320,000 distinct CDR3 sequences, about 20% of them detected once, and approximately 0.85% sits in the top ten. Sample: naive CD8+ T cells from blood, with Jurkat cell RNA spiked in. As for subset: FACS-sorted CD8+CD4-CCR7+CD45RA+ naive T cells. These receptors were taken from a human donor in good health. Some libraries in this study had Jurkat cell RNA spiked in.

There are many counts of this clonotype. V gene TRBV5-4 combines with J gene TRBJ2-7; 9 bases fit TRBD2. This CDR3 region has 15 residues. Germline V gene lookup returns CDR1 SGHNT and CDR2 YYREEE (reference sequence). Germline trimming cut 0 bases from V and 5 bases from J; bases unmatched to any gene: 6. The CDR3 coding sequence is TGTGCCAGCAGCTTGGCGGCTAGCGGGAACCACGAGCAGTACTTC. Residues: CASSLAASGNHEQYF.

This clonotype was counted ten times or more. This chain links TRBV6-5 with TRBJ1-1; TRBD1 matches at 8 bases. This CDR3 has 14 amino acids. The J segment lost 3 bases and the V segment lost 6 bases, leaving 6 bases of the junction unmatched. The germline CDR1 and CDR2 sequences are MNHEY and SVGAGI. DNA of the CDR3: TGTGCCAGCAGCCACGACAGGGGACACACTGAAGCTTTCTTT. Its protein is CASSHDRGHTEAFF.

This clonotype has just a few counts. This rearrangement joins TRBV3-1 to TRBJ2-7; D is perhaps TRBD1 (5 bases). The ends were cut back, 5 bases at V and 2 bases at J, with 19 bases in the middle. CDR3 length: 16 amino acids. Germline V gene lookup returns CDR1 LGHDT and CDR2 YNNKEL (reference sequence). The DNA for the CDR3 is TGTGCCAGCAGCTCATTTCTAGACAGTCAGCCCTACGAGCAGTACTTC. Encoded protein: CASSSFLDSQPYEQYF.